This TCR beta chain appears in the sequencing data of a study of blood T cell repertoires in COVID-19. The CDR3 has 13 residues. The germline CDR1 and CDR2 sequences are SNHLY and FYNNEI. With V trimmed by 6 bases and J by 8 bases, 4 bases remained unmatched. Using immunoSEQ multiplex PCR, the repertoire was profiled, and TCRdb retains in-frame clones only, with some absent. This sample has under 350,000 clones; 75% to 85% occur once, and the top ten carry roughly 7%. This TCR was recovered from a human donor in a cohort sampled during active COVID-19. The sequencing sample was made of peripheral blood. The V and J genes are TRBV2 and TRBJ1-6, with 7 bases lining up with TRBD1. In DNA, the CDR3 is TGTGCCAGCAGGGCCGGGACAGATTCACCCCTCCACTTT. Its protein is CASRAGTDSPLHF.